This TCR beta chain was identified during a study of blood T cell repertoires in COVID-19. Assay: immunoSEQ multiplex PCR; the TCRdb copy retains only in-frame clones and omits some. The data contain roughly 110,000 clones, around 86% of them singletons. The CDR3 sequence is 13 residues long. The V and J ends lost 10 bases and 0 bases respectively, with 10 bases between them. Germline CDR1 is KGHDR and CDR2 is SFDVKD. The receptor comes from a man between 65 and 85 years old with acute or convalescent COVID-19. The J gene is TRBJ2-3, the V gene TRBV24-1; D possibly corresponds to TRBD1 (5 bases). The specimen was peripheral blood. The CDR3 DNA is TGTGCCACTAGACAGTCGAGCACAGATACGCAGTATTTT. Its protein product is CATRQSSTDTQYF.